This TCR beta chain was identified during a study of T cell responses to AZD1222 COVID-19 vaccine. TCRdb keeps only in-frame clones here, not all; method: immunoSEQ multiplex PCR. The sample has some 140,000 clones; 80% to 95% are singletons. Regarding the study as a whole: A rise in Spike-specific TCR breadth and depth followed two AZD1222 doses. It should be noted that donors were predominantly white British and more often female, and clonal diversity was possibly underestimated. Spike-spanning, vaccine-associated CD4 TCRs were dominant at 160-218 and 743-854.

A note on this clone: The antigen is not known.

The clonotype originates from an adult in good health. Source: peripheral blood, taken on day 0 of AZD1222 vaccination.

Here the CDR3 reads CASSQTGRETQYF. CDR3 bases: TGTGCCAGCAGTCAAACAGGGCGCGAGACCCAGTACTTC. The V and J genes are TRBV12-3 or TRBV12-4 and TRBJ2-5; D is perhaps TRBD1 (6 bases). V lost 5 bases and J 5 bases, leaving 12 bases between the germline ends. CDR3 length: 13 amino acids.